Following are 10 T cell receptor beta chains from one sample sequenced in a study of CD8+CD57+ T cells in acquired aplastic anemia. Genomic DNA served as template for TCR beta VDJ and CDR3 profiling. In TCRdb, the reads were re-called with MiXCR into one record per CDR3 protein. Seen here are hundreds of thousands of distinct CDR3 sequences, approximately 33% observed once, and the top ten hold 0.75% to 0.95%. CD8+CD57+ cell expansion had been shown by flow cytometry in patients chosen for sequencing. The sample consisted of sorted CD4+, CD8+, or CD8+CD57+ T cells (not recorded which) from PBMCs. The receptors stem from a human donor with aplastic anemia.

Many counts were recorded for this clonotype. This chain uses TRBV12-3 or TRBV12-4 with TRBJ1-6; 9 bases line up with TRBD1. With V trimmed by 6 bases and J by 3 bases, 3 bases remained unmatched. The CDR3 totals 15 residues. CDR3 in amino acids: CASRDRGGYNSPLHF. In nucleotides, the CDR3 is TGTGCCAGCAGGGACAGGGGAGGCTATAATTCACCCCTCCACTTT.

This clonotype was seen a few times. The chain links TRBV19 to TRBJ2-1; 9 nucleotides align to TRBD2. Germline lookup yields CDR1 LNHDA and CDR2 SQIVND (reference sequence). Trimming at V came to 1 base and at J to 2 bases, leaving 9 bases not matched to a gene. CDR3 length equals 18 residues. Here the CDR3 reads CASSIVPPASGTYNEQFF. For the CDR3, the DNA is TGTGCCAGTAGTATAGTCCCTCCCGCTAGCGGGACCTACAATGAGCAGTTCTTC.

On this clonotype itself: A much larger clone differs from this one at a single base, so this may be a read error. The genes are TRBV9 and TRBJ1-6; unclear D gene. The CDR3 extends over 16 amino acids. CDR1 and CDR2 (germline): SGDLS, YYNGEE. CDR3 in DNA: TGTGCCAGCAGCGTAGGGCTAGGCTCCTATGATTCACCCCTCCACTTT. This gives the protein CASSVGLGSYDSPLHF.

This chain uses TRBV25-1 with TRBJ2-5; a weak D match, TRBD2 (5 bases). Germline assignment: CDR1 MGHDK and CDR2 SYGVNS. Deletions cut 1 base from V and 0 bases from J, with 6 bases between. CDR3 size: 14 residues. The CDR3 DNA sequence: TGTGCCAGCAGTGAATTGCGGGACCAAGAGACCCAGTACTTC. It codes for CASSELRDQETQYF. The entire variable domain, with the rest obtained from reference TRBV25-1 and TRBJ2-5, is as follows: EADIYQTPRYLVIGTGKKITLECSQTMGHDKMYWYQQDPGMELHLIHYSYGVNSTEKGDLSSESTVSRIRTEHFPLTLESARPSHTSQYLCASSELRDQETQYFGPGTRLLVL.

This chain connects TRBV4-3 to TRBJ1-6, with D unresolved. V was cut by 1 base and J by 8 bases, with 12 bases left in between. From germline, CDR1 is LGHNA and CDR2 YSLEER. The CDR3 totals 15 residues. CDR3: CASSQGWDLDSPLHF. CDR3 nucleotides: TGCGCCAGCAGCCAAGGGTGGGATTTGGATTCACCCCTCCACTTT.

CDR3 nucleotide sequence: TGTGCCAGCAGCTCAGGGGACAGGGTGGTCGAGCAGTACTTC. This codes for CASSSGDRVVEQYF. The V call is TRBV13, the J call TRBJ2-7, with 9 bases identical to TRBD1. The CDR3 covers 14 residues. V was pared by 4 bases and J by 6 bases, with 7 bases of the junction left unmatched. In germline, CDR1 is PRHDT, CDR2 FYEKMQ (reference sequence).

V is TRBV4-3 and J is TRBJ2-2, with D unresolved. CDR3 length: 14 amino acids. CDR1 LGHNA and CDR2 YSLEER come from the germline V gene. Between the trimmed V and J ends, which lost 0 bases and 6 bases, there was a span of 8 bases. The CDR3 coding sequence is TGCGCCAGCAGCCAAGATAAGGTCCCCGGGGAGCTGTTTTTT. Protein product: CASSQDKVPGELFF.

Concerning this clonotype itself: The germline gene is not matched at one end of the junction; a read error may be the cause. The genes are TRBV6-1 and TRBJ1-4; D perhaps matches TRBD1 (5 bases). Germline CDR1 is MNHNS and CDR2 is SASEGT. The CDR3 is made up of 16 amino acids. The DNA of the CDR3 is TGTGCCAGCGGCCAGGGCCCTTCGGCAACTAGTGAAAAACTGTTTTTT. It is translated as CASGQGPSATSEKLFF.

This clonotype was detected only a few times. CDR3 bases: TGTGCCAGCAGCTTACTTAGGACAGAAGAGAACACCGGGGAGCTGTTTTTT. This encodes CASSLLRTEENTGELFF. This chain connects TRBV7-6 to TRBJ2-2, with D possibly being TRBD1 (6 bases). Germline values: CDR1 SGHVS, CDR2 FNYEAQ. This CDR3 has 17 amino acids. Trimming cost V 2 bases and J 1 base, with 14 bases left between them. The full variable domain, completed using reference TRBV7-6 and TRBJ2-2, is GAGVSQSPRYKVTKRGQDVALRCDPISGHVSLYWYRQALGQGPEFLTYFNYEAQQDKSGLPNDRFSAERPEGSISTLTIQRTEQRDSAMYRCASSLLRTEENTGELFFGEGSRLTVL.

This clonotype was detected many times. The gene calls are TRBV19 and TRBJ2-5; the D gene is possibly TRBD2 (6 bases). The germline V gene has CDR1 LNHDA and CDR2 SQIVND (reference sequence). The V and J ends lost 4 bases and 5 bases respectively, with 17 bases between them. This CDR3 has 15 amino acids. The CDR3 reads CASSTGGTWVETQYF. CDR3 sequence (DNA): TGTGCCAGTAGTACTGGGGGGACTTGGGTGGAGACCCAGTACTTC.